A selection of T cell receptor beta chains follows, all from one sample in a study of blood T cell repertoires in COVID-19. Clones were sequenced by immunoSEQ multiplex PCR, and TCRdb holds only the in-frame ones, with some missing. The table includes tens of thousands of clones, almost 90% detected once. What was sequenced was peripheral blood. The source is a man aged 60 to 75 with acute or convalescent COVID-19. The CDR3 runs from the conserved cysteine through the conserved F or W. A D gene is named only where the DNA matches it firmly. Clone size, where shown, is once, few, many, or a class for clones that have expanded.

V,D,size,J,DNA,CDR3
TRBV27,TRBD1,-,TRBJ2-7,TGTGCCAGCAGCTTGGGACAGGGGATAGGCGAGCAGTACTTC,CASSLGQGIGEQYF
TRBV3-1/TRBV3-2,-,-,TRBJ2-7,TGTGCCAGCAGCCAAGAGTCACAGATTGGCTCCTACGAGCAGTACTTC,CASSQESQIGSYEQYF
TRBV6-2/TRBV6-3,-,-,TRBJ1-1,TGTGCCAGCAGTTACATAGCGAACACTGAAGCTTTCTTT,CASSYIANTEAFF
TRBV30,-,-,TRBJ2-2,TGTGCCTGGGCCCCGCCCCTAGTTACCGGGGAGCTGTTTTTT,CAWAPPLVTGELFF
TRBV3-1/TRBV3-2,-,-,TRBJ1-3,TGTGCCAGCAGCCGAGGGGGGGCTGGAAACACCATATATTTT,CASSRGGAGNTIYF
TRBV19,TRBD2,-,TRBJ2-1,TGTGCCAGTAGTATCGAGAGCGGGAGCCAGTTCTTC,CASSIESGSQFF
TRBV28,-,-,TRBJ1-2,TGTGCCAGCAGTTTGGAAGGGGCGAATAGTGGCTACACCTTC,CASSLEGANSGYTF
TRBV5-4,TRBD1,-,TRBJ2-1,TGTGCCAGCCGAACAGGGGGTCAAGGCAATGAGCAGTTCTTC,CASRTGGQGNEQFF
TRBV6-5,-,-,TRBJ2-5,TGTGCCAGCAGTTACTCGACTAACCAAGAGACCCAGTACTTC,CASSYSTNQETQYF
TRBV10-3,TRBD1,-,TRBJ2-5,TGTGCCATCAGTGAGCGACAGGGGAGAGGTGAAGAGACCCAGTACTTC,CAISERQGRGEETQYF
TRBV7-3,TRBD1,-,TRBJ2-5,TGTGCCAGCAGCAAGGGACAGGGGGAGACCCAGTACTTC,CASSKGQGETQYF
TRBV19,TRBD2,-,TRBJ2-2,TGTGCCAGTAGAGGGGGGACTAGCGGGTATCCCGGGGAGCTGTTTTTT,CASRGGTSGYPGELFF
TRBV9,TRBD2,-,TRBJ2-1,TGTGCCAGCACTAGCGGGATCTACAATGAGCAGTTCTTC,CASTSGIYNEQFF
TRBV7-9,TRBD1,once,TRBJ1-1,TGTGCCAGCAGCTCCCGCCGGGACAGGGCGAAGCGGGACACTGAAGCTTTCTTT,CASSSRRDRAKRDTEAFF
TRBV6-5,-,-,TRBJ1-1,TGTGCCAGCAGGGCAGAGGAGTTGGACACTGAAGCTTTCTTT,CASRAEELDTEAFF
TRBV7-2,-,-,TRBJ2-1,TGTGCCAGCAGCCGGACTCTGAGCTCCTACAATGAGCAGTTCTTC,CASSRTLSSYNEQFF
TRBV3-1/TRBV3-2,-,once,TRBJ1-2,TGTGCCAGCAGCCGACAGTTTTATGGCTACACCTTC,CASSRQFYGYTF
TRBV9,-,once,TRBJ2-7,TGTGCCAGCAGCGTAGGAACAGGGTTGGGCGAGCAGTACTTC,CASSVGTGLGEQYF
TRBV5-6,-,-,TRBJ1-1,TGTGCCAGCAGTTCCGGGGACTTGAACACTGAAGCTTTCTTT,CASSSGDLNTEAFF
TRBV29-1,-,-,TRBJ2-5,TGCAGCGTTGGGGGAGATGGGGAGACCCAGTACTTC,CSVGGDGETQYF
TRBV5-4,TRBD2,-,TRBJ2-1,TGTGCCAGCACCCTGACTAGCGGGAGAGAGGAGCAGTTCTTC,CASTLTSGREEQFF
TRBV20-1,TRBD2,once,TRBJ2-2,TGCAGTGCTAGTATGCGGGGGTGGTATGACGGGGAGCTGTTTTTT,CSASMRGWYDGELFF
TRBV28,-,-,TRBJ2-7,TGTGCCAGCAATCGGGACAACTACGAGCAGTACTTC,CASNRDNYEQYF
TRBV5-1,-,-,TRBJ1-1,TGCGCCAGCAGCTTGGGGCAGGGCGGCACTGAAGCTTTCTTT,CASSLGQGGTEAFF
TRBV5-4,-,-,TRBJ1-4,TGTGCCAGCAGCTTGAACGGTGTCGGAAAACTGTTTTTT,CASSLNGVGKLFF